A selection of T cell receptor beta chains follows, all from one sample in a study of CD8+ T cells in alopecia areata. Assay used: immunoSEQ multiplex PCR; TCRdb lists only in-frame clones, some missing. The sample includes about 140,000 clones, about 88% of them seen just once. Sequencing used CD8+ T cells sorted from blood, obtained at week 4, from a patient treated with tofacitinib. These receptors were taken from a human donor with alopecia areata. CDR3s include the opening cysteine and the closing phenylalanine or tryptophan. Each record gives: V gene, clone size, D gene, J gene, CDR3 DNA, CDR3 protein. D genes are given only for firm matches. The size of a clone is reported for some rows only, either as once, few or many, or as a class for expanded clones.

TRBV29-1,few,TRBD2,TRBJ2-7,TGCAGCGTAGACATACTAGCGGGACAGACCTACGAGCAGTACTTC,CSVDILAGQTYEQYF
TRBV10-3,few,TRBD1,TRBJ2-2,TGTGCCATCAGGGGGACAGGGGAAACCGGGGAGCTGTTTTTT,CAIRGTGETGELFF
TRBV30,-,TRBD2,TRBJ2-1,TGTGCCTGGGGACTAGTCAACTACAATGAGCAGTTCTTC,CAWGLVNYNEQFF
TRBV29-1,-,TRBD1,TRBJ2-7,TGCAGCGTCCACGGGACAGGGGGGCCCTACGAGCAGTACTTC,CSVHGTGGPYEQYF
TRBV9,-,-,TRBJ2-1,TGTGCCAGCAGCGAGGGGCACCCCGAAGGGACTTACAATGAGCAGTTCTTC,CASSEGHPEGTYNEQFF
TRBV27,-,-,TRBJ2-3,TGTGCCAGCAGTTCCAGGGGACTTGGCGCAGATACGCAGTATTTT,CASSSRGLGADTQYF
TRBV7-6,-,TRBD1,TRBJ2-7,TGTGCCAGCAGCTTAGCAGGGGGCCCCTACGAGCAGTACTTC,CASSLAGGPYEQYF
TRBV5-6,-,-,TRBJ2-1,TGTGCCAGCAGCTGGGGGCTGGGCGGCAACAATGAGCAGTTCTTC,CASSWGLGGNNEQFF
TRBV30,-,-,TRBJ2-1,TGTGCCTGGACACTGGGACCCGTCTCCTACAATGAGCAGTTCTTC,CAWTLGPVSYNEQFF
TRBV27,-,-,TRBJ2-5,TGTGCCAGCAGTTCCTTAGCGAGACAAGAGACCCAGTACTTC,CASSSLARQETQYF
TRBV7-9,-,TRBD2,TRBJ2-7,TGTGCCAGCAGCTTAATTTCTAGCGGCTCCTACGAGCAGTACTTC,CASSLISSGSYEQYF
TRBV6-5,-,TRBD2,TRBJ2-1,TGTGCCAGCAGTTACTCGAGCGGGGGGGCAGGAGAGCAGTTCTTC,CASSYSSGGAGEQFF
TRBV29-1,-,-,TRBJ2-1,TGCAGCGTCATGGGCAATGAGCAGTTCTTC,CSVMGNEQFF
TRBV2,-,-,TRBJ2-7,TGTGCCAGCAGTGAGGGACGGCCCTACGAGCAGTACTTC,CASSEGRPYEQYF
TRBV27,-,TRBD2,TRBJ2-7,TGTGCCAGCGGTCCCCGGGGTAGCGGGGGCTACGAGCAGTACTTC,CASGPRGSGGYEQYF
TRBV9,-,TRBD2,TRBJ2-1,TGTGCCAGCACGAGAAGCGGGAGGGCCGAGAATGAGCAGTTCTTC,CASTRSGRAENEQFF
TRBV11-1,-,-,TRBJ1-1,TGTGCCGTAGGGTGGAACACTGAAGCTTTCTTT,CAVGWNTEAFF
TRBV29-1,-,TRBD1,TRBJ2-4,TGCAGCGCGGGAAGGACAGGGGAAAGAAACATTCAGTACTTC,CSAGRTGERNIQYF
TRBV6-5,-,-,TRBJ1-1,TGTGCCAGCAGTTACTCGATGTTCAACACTGAAGCTTTCTTT,CASSYSMFNTEAFF
TRBV2,-,-,TRBJ2-4,TGTGCCAGCCACCGTGGAAACATTCAGTACTTC,CASHRGNIQYF
TRBV30,few,-,TRBJ1-1,TGTGCCTGGAGTGTACTAGGGAGTCAGACCACTGAAGCTTTCTTT,CAWSVLGSQTTEAFF
TRBV30,-,TRBD1,TRBJ1-1,TGTGCCTGGAGTCCGACAGGGGTGAACACTGAAGCTTTCTTT,CAWSPTGVNTEAFF
TRBV5-1,-,TRBD2,TRBJ2-3,TGCGCCAGCAGCGCGGGACTAGCGGGAGATACGCAGTATTTT,CASSAGLAGDTQYF
TRBV7-9,few,-,TRBJ1-3,TGTGCCACCCTGACTACTTCTGGAAACACCATATATTTT,CATLTTSGNTIYF
TRBV5-1,-,-,TRBJ2-3,TGCGCCAGCAACGATCCTGGTGGTAGCACAGATACGCAGTATTTT,CASNDPGGSTDTQYF
TRBV5-1,-,-,TRBJ2-7,TGCGCCAGCCGGTCGCCGGGTTCCGACGAGCAGTACTTC,CASRSPGSDEQYF
TRBV4-1,-,-,TRBJ2-7,TGCGCCAGCAGCCAAGAACAGTCATGGGTGCAGTACTTC,CASSQEQSWVQYF
TRBV7-2,-,-,TRBJ1-5,TGTGCCAGCAGCTTAGAAGGGTATAGCAATCAGCCCCAGCATTTT,CASSLEGYSNQPQHF
TRBV7-9,-,-,TRBJ2-1,TGTGCCAGCAGCGCCTCAGGAGGGCTTAATGAGCAGTTCTTC,CASSASGGLNEQFF
TRBV29-1,-,TRBD1,TRBJ1-2,TGCAGCGTTGAAATCTTTGGACAGGATAACGGCTACACCTTC,CSVEIFGQDNGYTF
TRBV7-9,medium-sized,TRBD2,TRBJ2-5,TGTGCCAGCAGCTACGGACTAGCGGGGCCGATGGTGGTAGAGACCCAGTACTTC,CASSYGLAGPMVVETQYF
TRBV11-2,few,-,TRBJ2-3,TGTGCCAGCAGCTTATTGAGTGCCACAGATACGCAGTATTTT,CASSLLSATDTQYF
TRBV29-1,-,-,TRBJ2-7,TGCAGCGTTGCACGGGACGCACAGTACGGCGAGCAGTACTTC,CSVARDAQYGEQYF
TRBV6-1,-,-,TRBJ2-1,TGTGCCAGCAGTGAAGCAATGGGGGAGCAGTTCTTC,CASSEAMGEQFF
TRBV4-1,-,-,TRBJ2-7,TGCGCCAGCAGGCAAAACAGCGGGTCTAACTACGAGCAGTACTTC,CASRQNSGSNYEQYF